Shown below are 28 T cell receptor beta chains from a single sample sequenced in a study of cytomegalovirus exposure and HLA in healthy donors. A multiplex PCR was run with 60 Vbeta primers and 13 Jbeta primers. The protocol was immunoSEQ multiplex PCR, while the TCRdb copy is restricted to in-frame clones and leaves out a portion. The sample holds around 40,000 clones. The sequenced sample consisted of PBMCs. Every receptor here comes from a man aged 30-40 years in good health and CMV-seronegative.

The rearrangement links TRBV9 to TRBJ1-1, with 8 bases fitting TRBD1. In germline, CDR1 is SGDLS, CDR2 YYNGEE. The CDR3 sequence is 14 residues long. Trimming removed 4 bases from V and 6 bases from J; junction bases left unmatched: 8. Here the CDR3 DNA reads TGTGCCAGCAGCTCCGACAGGGGTGTCTCTGAAGCTTTCTTT. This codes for CASSSDRGVSEAFF. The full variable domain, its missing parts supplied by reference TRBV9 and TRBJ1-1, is DSGVTQTPKHLITATGQRVTLRCSPRSGDLSVYWYQQSLDQGLQFLIQYYNGEERAKGNILERFSAQQFPDLHSELNLSSLELGDSALYFCASSSDRGVSEAFFGQGTRLTVV.

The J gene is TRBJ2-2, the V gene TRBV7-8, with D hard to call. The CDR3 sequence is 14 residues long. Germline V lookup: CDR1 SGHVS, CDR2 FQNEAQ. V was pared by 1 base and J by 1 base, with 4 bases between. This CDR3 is CASSLGLNTGELFF. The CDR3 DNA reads TGTGCCAGCAGCTTAGGACTGAACACCGGGGAGCTGTTTTTT.

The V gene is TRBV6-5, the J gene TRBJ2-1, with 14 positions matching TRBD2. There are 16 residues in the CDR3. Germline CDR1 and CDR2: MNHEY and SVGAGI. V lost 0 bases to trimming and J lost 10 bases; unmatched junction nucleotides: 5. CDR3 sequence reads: CASSYSTSGGAKEQFF. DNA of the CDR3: TGTGCCAGCAGTTACTCGACTAGCGGGGGGGCAAAGGAGCAGTTCTTC.

The CDR3 spells CASSPFTGNNSYEQYF. In DNA, the CDR3 is TGTGCCAGCAGCCCCTTTACGGGGAACAACTCCTACGAGCAGTACTTC. This chain uses TRBV7-2 with TRBJ2-7, with D possibly being TRBD2 (5 bases). Germline-derived CDR1 and CDR2 are SGHTA and FQGNSA. The CDR3 contains 16 residues. V was clipped by 5 bases and J by 0 bases, with 17 bases between them. Supplemented by reference TRBV7-2 and TRBJ2-7, the full variable domain reads GAGVSQSPSNKVTEKGKDVELRCDPISGHTALYWYRQSLGQGLEFLIYFQGNSAPDKSGLPSDRFSAERTGGSVSTLTIQRTQQEDSAVYLCASSPFTGNNSYEQYFGPGTRLTVT.

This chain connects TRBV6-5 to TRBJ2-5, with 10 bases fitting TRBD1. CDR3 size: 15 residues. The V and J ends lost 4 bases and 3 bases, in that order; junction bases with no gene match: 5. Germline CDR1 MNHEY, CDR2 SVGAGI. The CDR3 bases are TGTGCCAGCAGTTGGACAGGGACAGGGGAAGAGACCCAGTACTTC. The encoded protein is CASSWTGTGEETQYF.

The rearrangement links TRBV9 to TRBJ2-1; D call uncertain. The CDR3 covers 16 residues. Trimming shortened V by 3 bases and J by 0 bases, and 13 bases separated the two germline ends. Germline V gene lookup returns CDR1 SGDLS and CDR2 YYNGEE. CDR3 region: CASSAEADSSYNEQFF. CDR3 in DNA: TGTGCCAGCAGCGCCGAAGCTGATAGCTCCTACAATGAGCAGTTCTTC.

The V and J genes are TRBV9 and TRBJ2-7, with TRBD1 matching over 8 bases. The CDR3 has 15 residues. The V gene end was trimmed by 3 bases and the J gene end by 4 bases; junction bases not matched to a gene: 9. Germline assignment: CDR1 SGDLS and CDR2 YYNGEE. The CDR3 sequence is CASSASTGVGYEQYF. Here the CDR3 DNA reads TGTGCCAGCAGCGCTTCGACAGGGGTGGGATACGAGCAGTACTTC. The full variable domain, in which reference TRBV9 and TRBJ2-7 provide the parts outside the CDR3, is DSGVTQTPKHLITATGQRVTLRCSPRSGDLSVYWYQQSLDQGLQFLIQYYNGEERAKGNILERFSAQQFPDLHSELNLSSLELGDSALYFCASSASTGVGYEQYFGPGTRLTVT.

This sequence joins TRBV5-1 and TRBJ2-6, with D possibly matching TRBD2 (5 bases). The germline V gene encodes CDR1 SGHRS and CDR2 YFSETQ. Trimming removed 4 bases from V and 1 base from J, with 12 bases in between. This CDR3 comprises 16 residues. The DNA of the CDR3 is TGCGCCAGCAGCCCCCCCGGGGAATCTGGGGCCAACGTCCTGACTTTC. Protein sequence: CASSPPGESGANVLTF.

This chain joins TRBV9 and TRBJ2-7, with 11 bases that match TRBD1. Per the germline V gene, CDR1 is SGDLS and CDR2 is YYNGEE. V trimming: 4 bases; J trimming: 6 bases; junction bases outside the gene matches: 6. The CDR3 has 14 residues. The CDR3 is CASSPRTGGFEQYF. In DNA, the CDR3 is TGTGCCAGCAGCCCCCGGACAGGGGGCTTCGAGCAGTACTTC.

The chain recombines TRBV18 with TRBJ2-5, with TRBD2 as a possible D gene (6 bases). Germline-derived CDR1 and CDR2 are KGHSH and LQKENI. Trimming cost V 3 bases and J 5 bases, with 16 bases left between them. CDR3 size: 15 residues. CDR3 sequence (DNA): TGTGCCAGCTCACCCCCCCAGGGCGGGGCGGAGACCCAGTACTTC. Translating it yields CASSPPQGGAETQYF. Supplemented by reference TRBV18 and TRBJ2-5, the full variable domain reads NAGVMQNPRHLVRRRGQEARLRCSPMKGHSHVYWYRQLPEEGLKFMVYLQKENIIDESGMPKERFSAEFPKEGPSILRIQQVVRGDSAAYFCASSPPQGGAETQYFGPGTRLLVL.

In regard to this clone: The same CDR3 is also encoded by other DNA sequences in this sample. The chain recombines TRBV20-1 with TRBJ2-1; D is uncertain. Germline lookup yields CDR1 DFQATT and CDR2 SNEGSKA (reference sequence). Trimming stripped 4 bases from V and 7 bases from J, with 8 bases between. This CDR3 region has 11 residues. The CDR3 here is CSATRVNEQFF. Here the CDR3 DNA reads TGCAGTGCTACTCGGGTGAATGAGCAGTTCTTC.

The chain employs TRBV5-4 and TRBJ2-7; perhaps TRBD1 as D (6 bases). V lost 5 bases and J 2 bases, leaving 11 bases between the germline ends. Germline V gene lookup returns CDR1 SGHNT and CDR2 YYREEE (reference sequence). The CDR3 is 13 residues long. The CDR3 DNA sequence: TGTGCCAGCAGGTACGAGGGGGCCTACGAGCAGTACTTC. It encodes CASRYEGAYEQYF.

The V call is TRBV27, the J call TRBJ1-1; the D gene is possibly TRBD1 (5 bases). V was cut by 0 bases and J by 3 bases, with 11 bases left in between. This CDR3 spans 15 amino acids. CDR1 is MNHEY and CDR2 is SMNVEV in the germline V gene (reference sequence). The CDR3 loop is CASSLSPGGDTEAFF. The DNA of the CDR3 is TGTGCCAGCAGTTTATCTCCGGGGGGAGACACTGAAGCTTTCTTT.

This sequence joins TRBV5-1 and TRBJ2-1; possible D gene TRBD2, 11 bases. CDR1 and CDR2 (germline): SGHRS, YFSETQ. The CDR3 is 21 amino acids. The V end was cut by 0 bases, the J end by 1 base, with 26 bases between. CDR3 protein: CASSLAPGQGTSGGSYNEQFF. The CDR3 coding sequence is TGCGCCAGCAGCTTGGCTCCGGGACAGGGGACTAGCGGAGGATCCTACAATGAGCAGTTCTTC.

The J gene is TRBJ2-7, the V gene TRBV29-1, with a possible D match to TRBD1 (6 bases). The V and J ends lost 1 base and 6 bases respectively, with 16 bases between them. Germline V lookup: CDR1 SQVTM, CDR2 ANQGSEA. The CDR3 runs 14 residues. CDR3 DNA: TGCAGCGTTGAAGGAGGAAGGGGACAAGGCGAGCAGTACTTC. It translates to CSVEGGRGQGEQYF.

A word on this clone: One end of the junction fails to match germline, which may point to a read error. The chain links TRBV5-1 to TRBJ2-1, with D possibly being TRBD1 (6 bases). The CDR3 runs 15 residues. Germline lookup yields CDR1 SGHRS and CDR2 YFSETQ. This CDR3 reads CASTLTGSSYNEQFF. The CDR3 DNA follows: TGCGCCAGCACCTTGACAGGCTCTTCCTACAATGAGCAGTTCTTC. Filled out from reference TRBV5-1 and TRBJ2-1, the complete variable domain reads KAGVTQTPRYLIKTRGQQVTLSCSPISGHRSVSWYQQTPGQGLQFLFEYFSETQRNKGNFPGRFSGRQFSNSRSEMNVSTLELGDSALYLCASTLTGSSYNEQFFGPGTRLTVL.

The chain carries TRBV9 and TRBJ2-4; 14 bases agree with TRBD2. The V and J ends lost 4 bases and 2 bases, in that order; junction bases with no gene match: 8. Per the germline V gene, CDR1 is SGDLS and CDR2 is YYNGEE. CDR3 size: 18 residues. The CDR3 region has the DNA TGTGCCAGCAGCAGGGGACTAGCGGGAGCCTCAACCAAAAACATTCAGTACTTC. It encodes CASSRGLAGASTKNIQYF.

CDR3 region: CASSQAQETQYF. Written as DNA, the CDR3 is TGCGCCAGCAGCCAAGCTCAAGAGACCCAGTACTTC. The chain has TRBV5-1 and TRBJ2-5, with D uncertain. This CDR3 is built from 12 residues. V lost 4 bases to trimming and J lost 2 bases, with 6 bases between them. CDR1 and CDR2 from the germline V gene are SGHRS and YFSETQ.

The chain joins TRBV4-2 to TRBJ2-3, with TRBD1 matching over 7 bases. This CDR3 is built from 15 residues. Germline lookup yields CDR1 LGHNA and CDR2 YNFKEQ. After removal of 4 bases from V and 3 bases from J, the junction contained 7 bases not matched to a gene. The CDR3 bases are TGTGCCAGCAGCCCAGAACCGGGACAGACAGATACGCAGTATTTT. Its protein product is CASSPEPGQTDTQYF.

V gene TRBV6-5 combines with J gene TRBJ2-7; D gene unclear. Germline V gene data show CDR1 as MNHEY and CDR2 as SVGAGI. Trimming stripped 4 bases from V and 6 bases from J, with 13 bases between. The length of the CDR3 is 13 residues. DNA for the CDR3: TGTGCCAGCAGTTCTAGAGACGAATTCGAGCAGTACTTC. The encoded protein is CASSSRDEFEQYF.

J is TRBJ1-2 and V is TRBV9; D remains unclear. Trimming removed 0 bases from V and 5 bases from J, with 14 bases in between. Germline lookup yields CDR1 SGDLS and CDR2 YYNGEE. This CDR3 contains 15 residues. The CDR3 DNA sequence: TGTGCCAGCAGCGTAGGGGAGCCTTCCTGGTATGGCTACACCTTC. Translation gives CASSVGEPSWYGYTF.

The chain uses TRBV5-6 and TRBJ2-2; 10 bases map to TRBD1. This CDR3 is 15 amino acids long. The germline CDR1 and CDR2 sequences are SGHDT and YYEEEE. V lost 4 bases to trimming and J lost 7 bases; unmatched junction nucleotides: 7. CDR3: CASSPTGGAVGELFF. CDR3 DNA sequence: TGTGCCAGCAGCCCGACAGGGGGCGCGGTCGGGGAGCTGTTTTTT.

The CDR3 protein is CASSEVTGQSRDIQYF. As DNA, the CDR3 is TGTGCCAGCAGTGAAGTAACAGGGCAATCACGGGACATTCAGTACTTC. The genes are TRBV6-1 and TRBJ2-4, with D perhaps matching TRBD1 (6 bases). Germline V gives CDR1 MNHNS, CDR2 SASEGT. There are 16 residues in the CDR3. Trimming cost V 1 base and J 8 bases, with 18 bases left between them.

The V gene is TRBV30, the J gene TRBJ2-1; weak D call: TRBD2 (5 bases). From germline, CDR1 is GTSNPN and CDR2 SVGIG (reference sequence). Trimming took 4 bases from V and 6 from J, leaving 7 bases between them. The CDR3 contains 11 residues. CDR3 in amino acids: CAWKGANEQFF. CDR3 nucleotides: TGTGCCTGGAAGGGAGCCAATGAGCAGTTCTTC.

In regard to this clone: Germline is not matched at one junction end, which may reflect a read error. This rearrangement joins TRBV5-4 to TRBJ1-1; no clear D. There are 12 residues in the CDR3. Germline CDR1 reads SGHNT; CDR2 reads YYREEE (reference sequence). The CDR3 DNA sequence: TGTGCCAGCAGATTGGGAGCAACTGAAGATTTCTTT. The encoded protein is CASRLGATEDFF.

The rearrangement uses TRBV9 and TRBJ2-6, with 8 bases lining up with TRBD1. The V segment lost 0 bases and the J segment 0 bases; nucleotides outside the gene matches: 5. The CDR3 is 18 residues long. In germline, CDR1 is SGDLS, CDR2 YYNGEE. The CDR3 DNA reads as TGTGCCAGCAGCGTAGCGGGACAGGCGATCTCTGGGGCCAACGTCCTGACTTTC. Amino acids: CASSVAGQAISGANVLTF. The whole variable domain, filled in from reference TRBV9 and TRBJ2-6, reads DSGVTQTPKHLITATGQRVTLRCSPRSGDLSVYWYQQSLDQGLQFLIQYYNGEERAKGNILERFSAQQFPDLHSELNLSSLELGDSALYFCASSVAGQAISGANVLTFGAGSRLTVL.

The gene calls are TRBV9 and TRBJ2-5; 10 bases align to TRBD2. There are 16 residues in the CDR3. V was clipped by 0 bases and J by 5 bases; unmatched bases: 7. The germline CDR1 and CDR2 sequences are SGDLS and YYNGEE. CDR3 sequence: CASSVESSGGLETQYF. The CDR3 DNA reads TGTGCCAGCAGCGTAGAATCTAGCGGGGGTCTTGAGACCCAGTACTTC.

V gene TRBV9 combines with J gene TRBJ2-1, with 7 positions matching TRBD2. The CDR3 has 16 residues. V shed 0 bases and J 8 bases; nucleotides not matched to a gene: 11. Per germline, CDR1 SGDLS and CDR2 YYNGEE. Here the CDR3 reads CASSVGARERFDEQFF. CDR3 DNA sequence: TGTGCCAGCAGCGTAGGGGCGCGGGAGAGGTTCGATGAGCAGTTCTTC.